One and the same sample provided the 3 T cell receptor beta chains below, sequenced in a study of T cells after yellow fever vaccination. One entry per CDR3 protein, called by TCRdb with MiXCR from the 5' RACE reads. The top ten hold 15% to 20% of the sample, which has about 430,000 distinct CDR3 sequences, around 19% seen once. The sequences come from PBMCs, collected before the yellow fever booster vaccination. The origin of the receptors is a man aged 18 to 30 who received the YFV17D yellow fever vaccine.

The chain combines TRBV6-1 with TRBJ2-1, with 8 nucleotides matching TRBD2. The CDR3 covers 18 residues. Germline assignment: CDR1 MNHNS and CDR2 SASEGT. V was clipped by 3 bases and J by 8 bases; unmatched bases: 18. The DNA for the CDR3 is TGTGCCAGCAGTGACCCGCACGTAGCGGGGATGTTCGGGGATGAGCAGTTCTTC. Protein product: CASSDPHVAGMFGDEQFF.

The chain recombines TRBV4-3 with TRBJ2-3, with TRBD1 matching 7 bases. The CDR3 consists of 14 residues. The trim removed 2 bases at V and 7 bases at J, leaving 6 bases unmatched. Germline V gene lookup returns CDR1 LGHNA and CDR2 YSLEER. CDR3 in DNA: TGCGCCAGCAGCCAACGTACAGGGGAGAATACGCAGTATTTT. Protein sequence: CASSQRTGENTQYF.

V and J are TRBV10-3 and TRBJ2-2; D not certain. Germline-derived CDR1 and CDR2 are ENHRY and SYGVKD. This CDR3 has 12 amino acids. The V end was cut by 2 bases, the J end by 8 bases, with 6 bases between. The CDR3 sequence is CAISELLGELFF. In nucleotides, the CDR3 is TGTGCCATCAGTGAGCTTTTGGGGGAGCTGTTTTTT.